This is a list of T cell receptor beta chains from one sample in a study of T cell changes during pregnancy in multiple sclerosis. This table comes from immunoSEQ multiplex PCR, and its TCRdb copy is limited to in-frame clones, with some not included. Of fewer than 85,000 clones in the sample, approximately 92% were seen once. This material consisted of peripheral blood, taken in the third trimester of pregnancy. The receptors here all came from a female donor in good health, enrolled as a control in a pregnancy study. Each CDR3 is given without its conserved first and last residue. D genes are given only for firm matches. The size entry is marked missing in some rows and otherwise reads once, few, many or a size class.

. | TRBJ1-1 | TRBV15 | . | ATSRGGFTEAF
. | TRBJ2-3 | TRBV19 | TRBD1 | ASSPRDRGTDTQY
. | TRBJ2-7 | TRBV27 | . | ASSLSGSTYEQY
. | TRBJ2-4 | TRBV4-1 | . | ASSQVGRERSGNIQY
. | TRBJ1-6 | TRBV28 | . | ASSFYRGSNSPLH
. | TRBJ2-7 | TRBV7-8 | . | ASSFGGAGEQY
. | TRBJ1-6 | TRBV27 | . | ASMTRGRDSPLH
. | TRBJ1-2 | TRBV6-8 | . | ASSYPAPQGGHGYT
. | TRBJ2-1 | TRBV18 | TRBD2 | ASSPLPSGNNEQF
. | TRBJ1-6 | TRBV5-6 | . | ASSFDNYNSPLH
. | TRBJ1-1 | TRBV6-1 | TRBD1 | ASSLQDREGAEAF
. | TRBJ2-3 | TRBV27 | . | ASSSRGGGTDTQY
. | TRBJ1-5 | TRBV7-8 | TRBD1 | ASSPRTGDSSQPQH
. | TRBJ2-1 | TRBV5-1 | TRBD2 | ASSPLIAGDPWDEQF
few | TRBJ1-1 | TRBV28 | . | ASSPPGNTEAF
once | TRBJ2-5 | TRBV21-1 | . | AHEREQQETQY
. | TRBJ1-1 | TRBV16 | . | ASAWGGNTEAF
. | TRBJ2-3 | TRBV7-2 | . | ASSLAKRLSTDTQY
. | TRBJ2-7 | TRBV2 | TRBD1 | ASRRGPTGGFEQY
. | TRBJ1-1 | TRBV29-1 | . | SVDTGKAF
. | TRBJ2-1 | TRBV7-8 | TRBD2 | ASSLELTSWDNEQF
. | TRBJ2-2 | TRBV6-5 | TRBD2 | ASLSGGDTGELF
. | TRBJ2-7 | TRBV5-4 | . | ASSPRGGDEQY
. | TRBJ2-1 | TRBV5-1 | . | ASSPRASRDEQF
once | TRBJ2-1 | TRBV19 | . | ASSIEGAFYNEQF
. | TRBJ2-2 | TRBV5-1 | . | ASSLGSPNTGELF
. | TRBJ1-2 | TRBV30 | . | AWSRDTQGSGYT
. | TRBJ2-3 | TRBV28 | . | ASSPYPGGPGNTQY
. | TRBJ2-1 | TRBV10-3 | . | AISESSTGVGEQF
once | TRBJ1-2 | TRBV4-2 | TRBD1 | ASSQGQGVDGYT
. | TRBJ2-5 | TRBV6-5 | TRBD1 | ASSYSRRGETQY
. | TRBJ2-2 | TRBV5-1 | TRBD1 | ASTEGALTGELF
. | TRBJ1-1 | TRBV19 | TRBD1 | ASREGAGTEAF
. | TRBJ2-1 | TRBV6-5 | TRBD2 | ASSYSAGVGLNEQF
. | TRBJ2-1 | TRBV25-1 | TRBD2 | ASSEVLAGDEQF
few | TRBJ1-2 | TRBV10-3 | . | AISESTANYGYT
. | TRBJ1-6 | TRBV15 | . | ATSRDRQGLVAPLH
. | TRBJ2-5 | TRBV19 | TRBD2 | ASSRTLAGSGETQY
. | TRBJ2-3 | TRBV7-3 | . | ASSFSSSLSTDTQY
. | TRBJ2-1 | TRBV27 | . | ASSLGVSSYNEQF
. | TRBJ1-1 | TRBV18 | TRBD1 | ASSPTFDRGDTEAF
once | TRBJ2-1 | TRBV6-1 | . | ASNEREFDEQF
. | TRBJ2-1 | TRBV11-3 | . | ASSFRGSNSYNEQF
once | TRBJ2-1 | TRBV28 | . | ASSLKGRVEF
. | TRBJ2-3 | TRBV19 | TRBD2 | ASSGVGTPANRGRRTDTQY
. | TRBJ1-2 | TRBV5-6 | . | ASSLLAGYGYT
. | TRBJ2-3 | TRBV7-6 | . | ASSLPYVGHYTDTQY
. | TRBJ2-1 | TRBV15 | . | ATSRVSNNEQF
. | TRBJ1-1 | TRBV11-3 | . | ASSLGYMNTEAF
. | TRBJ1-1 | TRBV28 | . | ASTIPGGISF
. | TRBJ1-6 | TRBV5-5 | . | ASSLVGGARRDSPLH
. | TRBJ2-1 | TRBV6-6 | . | ASKRYNEQF
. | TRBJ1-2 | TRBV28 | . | ASSLSTGWGYT
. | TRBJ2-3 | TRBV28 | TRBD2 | ASSFLGLAGHTDTQY
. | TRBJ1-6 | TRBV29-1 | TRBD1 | SVRDSYNSPLH
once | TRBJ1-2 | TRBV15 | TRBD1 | ATSSPGQGEGDYGYT
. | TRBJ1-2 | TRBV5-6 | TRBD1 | ASSDWTGKGYT